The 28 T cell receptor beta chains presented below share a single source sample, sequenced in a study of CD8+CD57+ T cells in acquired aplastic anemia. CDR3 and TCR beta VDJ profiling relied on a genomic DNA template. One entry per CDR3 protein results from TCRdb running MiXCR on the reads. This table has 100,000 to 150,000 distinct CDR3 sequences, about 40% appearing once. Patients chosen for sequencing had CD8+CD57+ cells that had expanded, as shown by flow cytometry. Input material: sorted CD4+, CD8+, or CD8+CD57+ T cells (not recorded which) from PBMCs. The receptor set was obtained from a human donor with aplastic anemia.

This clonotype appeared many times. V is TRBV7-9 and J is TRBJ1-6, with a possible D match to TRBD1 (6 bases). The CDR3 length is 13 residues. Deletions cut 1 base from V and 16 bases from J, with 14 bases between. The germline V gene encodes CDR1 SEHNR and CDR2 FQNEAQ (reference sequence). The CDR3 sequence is CASSLESGGGLHF. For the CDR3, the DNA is TGTGCCAGCAGCTTAGAATCCGGGGGCGGACTCCACTTT.

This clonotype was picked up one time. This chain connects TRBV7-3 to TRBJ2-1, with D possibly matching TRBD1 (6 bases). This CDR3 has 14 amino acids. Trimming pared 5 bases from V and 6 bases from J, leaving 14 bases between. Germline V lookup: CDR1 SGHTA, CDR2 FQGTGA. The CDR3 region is CASSQQGFGNEQFF. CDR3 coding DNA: TGTGCCAGCAGCCAACAGGGCTTTGGCAATGAGCAGTTCTTC.

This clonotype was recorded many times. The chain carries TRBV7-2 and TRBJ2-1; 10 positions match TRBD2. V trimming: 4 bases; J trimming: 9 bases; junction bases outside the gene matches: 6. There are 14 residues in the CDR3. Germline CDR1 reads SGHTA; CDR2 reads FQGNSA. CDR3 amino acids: CASSYLAGGGEQFF. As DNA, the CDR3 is TGTGCCAGCAGCTATTTAGCGGGGGGAGGTGAGCAGTTCTTC.

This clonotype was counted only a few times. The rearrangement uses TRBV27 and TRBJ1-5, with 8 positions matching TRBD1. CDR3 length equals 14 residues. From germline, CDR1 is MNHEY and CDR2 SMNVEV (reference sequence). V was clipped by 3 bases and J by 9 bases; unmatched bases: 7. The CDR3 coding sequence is TGTGCCAGCAGTTTCCAGGGGGCCCCAGGGCCCCAGCATTTT. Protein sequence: CASSFQGAPGPQHF.

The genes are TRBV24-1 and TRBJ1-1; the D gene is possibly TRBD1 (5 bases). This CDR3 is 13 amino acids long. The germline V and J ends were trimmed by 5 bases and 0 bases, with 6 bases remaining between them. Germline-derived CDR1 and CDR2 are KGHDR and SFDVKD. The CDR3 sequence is CATSAGVNTEAFF. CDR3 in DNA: TGTGCCACCAGTGCGGGGGTGAACACTGAAGCTTTCTTT.

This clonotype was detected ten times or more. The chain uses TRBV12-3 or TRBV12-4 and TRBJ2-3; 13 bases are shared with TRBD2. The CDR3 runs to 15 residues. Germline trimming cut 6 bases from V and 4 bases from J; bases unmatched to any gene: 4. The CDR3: CASRTTSGGADTQYF. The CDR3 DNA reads TGTGCCAGCAGGACCACTAGCGGGGGGGCAGATACGCAGTATTTT.

The CDR3 bases are TGTGCCAGCAGCCCATATGTGGAGGGATCGACAGATACGCAGTATTTT. Its translation is CASSPYVEGSTDTQYF. The rearrangement joins TRBV3-1 to TRBJ2-3, with TRBD2 as a possible D gene (6 bases). V was trimmed by 4 bases and J by 3 bases, leaving 17 bases between them. Germline CDR1 and CDR2: LGHDT and YNNKEL (reference sequence). This CDR3 has 16 amino acids.

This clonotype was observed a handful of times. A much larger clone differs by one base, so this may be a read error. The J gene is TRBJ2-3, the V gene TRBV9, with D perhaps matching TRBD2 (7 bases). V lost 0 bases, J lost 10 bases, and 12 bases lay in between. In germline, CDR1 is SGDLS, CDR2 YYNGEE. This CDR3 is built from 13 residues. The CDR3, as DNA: TGTGCCAGCAGCGTAGGGGGGGGCCGAGCGCAGTATTTT. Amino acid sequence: CASSVGGGRAQYF.

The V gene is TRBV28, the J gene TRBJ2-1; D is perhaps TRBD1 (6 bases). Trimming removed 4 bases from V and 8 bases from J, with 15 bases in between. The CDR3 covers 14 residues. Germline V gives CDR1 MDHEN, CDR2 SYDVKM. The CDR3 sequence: CASSSTGTIDEQFF. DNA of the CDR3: TGTGCCAGCAGTTCTACCGGGACAATTGATGAGCAGTTCTTC.

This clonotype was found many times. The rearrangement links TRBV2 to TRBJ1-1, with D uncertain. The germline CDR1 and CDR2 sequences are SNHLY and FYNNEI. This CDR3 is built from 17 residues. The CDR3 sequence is CAVRGGLKTVMNTEAFF. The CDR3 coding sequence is TGTGCAGTAAGAGGTGGACTGAAAACAGTTATGAACACTGAAGCTTTCTTT.

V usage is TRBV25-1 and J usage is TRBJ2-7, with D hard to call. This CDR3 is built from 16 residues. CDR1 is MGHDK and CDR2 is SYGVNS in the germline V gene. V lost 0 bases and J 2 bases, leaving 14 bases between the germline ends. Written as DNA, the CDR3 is TGTGCCAGCAGTGAATACCGTACAGTAGCTACCTACGAGCAGTACTTC. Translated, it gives CASSEYRTVATYEQYF.

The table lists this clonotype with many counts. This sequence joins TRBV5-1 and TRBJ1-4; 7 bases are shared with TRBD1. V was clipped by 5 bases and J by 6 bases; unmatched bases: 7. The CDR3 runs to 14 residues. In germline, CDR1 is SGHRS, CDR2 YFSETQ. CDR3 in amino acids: CASSHGDSYEKLFF. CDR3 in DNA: TGCGCCAGCAGTCACGGGGACAGCTATGAAAAACTGTTTTTT.

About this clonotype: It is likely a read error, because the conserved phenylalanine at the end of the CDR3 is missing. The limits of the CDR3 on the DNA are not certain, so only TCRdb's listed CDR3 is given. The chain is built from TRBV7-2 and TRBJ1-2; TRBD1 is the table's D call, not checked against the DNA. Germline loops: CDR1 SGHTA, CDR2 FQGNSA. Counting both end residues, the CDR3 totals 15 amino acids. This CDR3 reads CASTRWTGTNYGCTL.

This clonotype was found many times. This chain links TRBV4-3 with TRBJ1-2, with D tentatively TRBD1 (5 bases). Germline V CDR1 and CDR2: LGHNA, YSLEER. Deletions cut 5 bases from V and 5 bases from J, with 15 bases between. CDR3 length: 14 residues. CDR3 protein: CASSAHGGNYGYTF. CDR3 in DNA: TGCGCCAGCAGCGCGCACGGGGGGAATTATGGCTACACCTTC.

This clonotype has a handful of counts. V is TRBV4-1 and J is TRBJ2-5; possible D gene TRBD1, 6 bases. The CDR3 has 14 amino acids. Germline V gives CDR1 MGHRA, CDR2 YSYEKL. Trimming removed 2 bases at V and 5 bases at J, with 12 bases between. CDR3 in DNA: TGCGCCAGCAGCCAACTGGTCAGGGGTGAGACCCAGTACTTC. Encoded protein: CASSQLVRGETQYF.

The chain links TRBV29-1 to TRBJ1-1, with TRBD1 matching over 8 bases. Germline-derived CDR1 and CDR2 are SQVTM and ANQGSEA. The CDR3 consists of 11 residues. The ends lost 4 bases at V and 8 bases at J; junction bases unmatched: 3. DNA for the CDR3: TGCAGCGTTGGACGACAGGGGGAAGCTTTCTTT. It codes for CSVGRQGEAFF.

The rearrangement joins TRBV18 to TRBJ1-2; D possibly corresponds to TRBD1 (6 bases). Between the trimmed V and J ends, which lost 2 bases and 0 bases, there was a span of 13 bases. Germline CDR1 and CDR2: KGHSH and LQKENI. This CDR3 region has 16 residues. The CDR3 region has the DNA TGTGCCAGCTCACCAAACCGGGACATTGCTAACTATGGCTACACCTTC. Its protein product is CASSPNRDIANYGYTF.

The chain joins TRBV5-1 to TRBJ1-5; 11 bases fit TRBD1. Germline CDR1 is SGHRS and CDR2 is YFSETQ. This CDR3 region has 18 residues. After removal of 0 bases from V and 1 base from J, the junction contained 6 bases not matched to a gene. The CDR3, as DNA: TGCGCCAGCAGCTTGGAGGGACAGGGGGGGAAAAGCAATCAGCCCCAGCATTTT. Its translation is CASSLEGQGGKSNQPQHF. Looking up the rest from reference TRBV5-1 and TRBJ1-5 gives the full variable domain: KAGVTQTPRYLIKTRGQQVTLSCSPISGHRSVSWYQQTPGQGLQFLFEYFSETQRNKGNFPGRFSGRQFSNSRSEMNVSTLELGDSALYLCASSLEGQGGKSNQPQHFGDGTRLSIL.

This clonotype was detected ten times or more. Written as DNA, the CDR3 is TGCAGTGCTCCGACTTACTCTGGAAACACCATATATTTT. This encodes CSAPTYSGNTIYF. The rearrangement links TRBV20-1 to TRBJ1-3; D ambiguous. The CDR3 runs 13 residues. Trimming removed 5 bases from V and 0 bases from J, with 8 bases in between. Germline V gene sequence: CDR1 DFQATT, CDR2 SNEGSKA (reference sequence).

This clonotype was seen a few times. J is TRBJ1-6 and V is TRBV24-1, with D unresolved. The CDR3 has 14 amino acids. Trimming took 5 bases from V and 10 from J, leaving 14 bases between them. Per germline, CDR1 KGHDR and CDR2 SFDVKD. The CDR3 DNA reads TGTGCCACCAGTGGGGCCCCCGAGGGATCACCCCTCCACTTT. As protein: CATSGAPEGSPLHF.

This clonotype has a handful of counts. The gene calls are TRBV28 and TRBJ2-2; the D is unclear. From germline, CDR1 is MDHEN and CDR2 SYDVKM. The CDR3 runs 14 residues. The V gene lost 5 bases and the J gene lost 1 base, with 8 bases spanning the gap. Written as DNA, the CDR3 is TGTGCCAGCAGTCCCCTCATGAACACCGGGGAGCTGTTTTTT. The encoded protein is CASSPLMNTGELFF.

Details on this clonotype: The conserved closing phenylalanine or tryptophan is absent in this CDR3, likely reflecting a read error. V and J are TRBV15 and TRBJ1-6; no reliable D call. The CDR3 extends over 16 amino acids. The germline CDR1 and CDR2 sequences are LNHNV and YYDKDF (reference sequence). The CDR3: CAASRDTSVTSSPLHS. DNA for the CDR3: TGTGCCGCCAGCAGAGATACGAGTGTCACTAGTTCACCCCTCCACTCT.

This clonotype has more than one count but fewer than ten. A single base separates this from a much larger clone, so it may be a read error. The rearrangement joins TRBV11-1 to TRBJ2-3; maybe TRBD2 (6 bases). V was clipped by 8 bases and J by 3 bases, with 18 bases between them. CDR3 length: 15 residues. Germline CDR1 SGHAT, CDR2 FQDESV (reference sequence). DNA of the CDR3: TGTGCCAGCCGCCTTCGCGCGGGGCCGACAGATACGCAGTATTTT. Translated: CASRLRAGPTDTQYF.

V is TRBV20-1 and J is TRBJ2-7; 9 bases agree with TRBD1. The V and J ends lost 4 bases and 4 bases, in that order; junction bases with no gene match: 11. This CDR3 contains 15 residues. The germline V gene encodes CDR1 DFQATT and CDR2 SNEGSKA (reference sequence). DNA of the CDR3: TGCAGTGCTAACGTACCGGGACAGGGTTTTTACGAGCAGTACTTC. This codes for CSANVPGQGFYEQYF.

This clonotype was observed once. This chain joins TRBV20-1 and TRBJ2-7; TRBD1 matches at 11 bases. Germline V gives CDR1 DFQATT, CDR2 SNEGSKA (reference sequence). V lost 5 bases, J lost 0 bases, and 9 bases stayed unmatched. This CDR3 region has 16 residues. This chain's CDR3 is CSAATPGQGGSYEQYF. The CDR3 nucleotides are TGCAGTGCTGCTACACCGGGACAGGGGGGCTCCTACGAGCAGTACTTC.

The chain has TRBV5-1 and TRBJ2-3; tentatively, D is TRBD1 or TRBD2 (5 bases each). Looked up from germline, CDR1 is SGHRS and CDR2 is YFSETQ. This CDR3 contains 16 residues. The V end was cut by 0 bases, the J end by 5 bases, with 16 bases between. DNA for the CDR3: TGCGCCAGCAGCTTGGGTACTAGGGGACCCGTAGATACGCAGTATTTT. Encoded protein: CASSLGTRGPVDTQYF.

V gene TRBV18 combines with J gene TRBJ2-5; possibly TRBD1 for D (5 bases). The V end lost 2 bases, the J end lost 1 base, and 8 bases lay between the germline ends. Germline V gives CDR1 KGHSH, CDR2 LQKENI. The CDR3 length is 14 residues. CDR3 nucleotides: TGTGCCAGCTCACCAATGGGGCTCCAAGAGACCCAGTACTTC. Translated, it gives CASSPMGLQETQYF.

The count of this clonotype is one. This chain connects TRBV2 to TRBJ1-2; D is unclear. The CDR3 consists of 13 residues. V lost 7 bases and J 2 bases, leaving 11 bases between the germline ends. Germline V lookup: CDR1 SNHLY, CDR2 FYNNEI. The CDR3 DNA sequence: TGTGCCAGCAAGGCTACAGAGAACTATGGCTACACCTTC. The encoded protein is CASKATENYGYTF.